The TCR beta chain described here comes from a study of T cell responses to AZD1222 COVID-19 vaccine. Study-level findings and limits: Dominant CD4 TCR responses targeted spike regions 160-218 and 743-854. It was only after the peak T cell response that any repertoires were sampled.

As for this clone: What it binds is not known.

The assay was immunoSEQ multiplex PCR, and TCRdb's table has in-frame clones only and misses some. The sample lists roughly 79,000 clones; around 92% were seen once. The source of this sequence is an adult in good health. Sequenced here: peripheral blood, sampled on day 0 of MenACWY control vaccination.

The CDR3 here is CASSQPTGGANSPLHF. The CDR3, as DNA: TGTGCCAGCAGCCAACCCACAGGGGGCGCAAATTCACCCCTCCACTTT. The gene calls are TRBV3-1 (or the pseudogene TRBV3-2) and TRBJ1-6, with TRBD1 matching 9 bases. Trimming took 2 bases from V and 7 from J; bases not matched to a gene: 6. CDR1 and CDR2 (germline): LGHDT, YNNKEL (reference sequence). CDR3 length: 16 amino acids.